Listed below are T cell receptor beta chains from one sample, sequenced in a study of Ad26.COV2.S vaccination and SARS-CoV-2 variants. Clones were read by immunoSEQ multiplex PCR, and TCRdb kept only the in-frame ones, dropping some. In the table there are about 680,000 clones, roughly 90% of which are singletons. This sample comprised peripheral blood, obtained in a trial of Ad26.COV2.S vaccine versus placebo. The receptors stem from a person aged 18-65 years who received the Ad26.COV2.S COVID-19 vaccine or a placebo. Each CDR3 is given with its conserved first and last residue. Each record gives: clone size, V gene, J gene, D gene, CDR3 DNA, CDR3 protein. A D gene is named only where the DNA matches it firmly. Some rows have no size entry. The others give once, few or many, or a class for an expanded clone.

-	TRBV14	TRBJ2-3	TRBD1	TGTGCCAGCAGCCACGGACAGGGGTCAGATACGCAGTATTTT	CASSHGQGSDTQYF
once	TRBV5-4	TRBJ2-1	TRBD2	TGTGCCAGCAGCTTGGGACCGACTAGCGGGAGGCATGAGCAGTTCTTC	CASSLGPTSGRHEQFF
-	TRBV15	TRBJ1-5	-	TGTGCCACCAGCAGAGGGGGCAGGGGAGGACAGCCCCAGCATTTT	CATSRGGRGGQPQHF
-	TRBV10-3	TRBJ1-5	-	TGTGCCATCAGTGCGGGGGATAAGGGCAATCAGCCCCAGCATTTT	CAISAGDKGNQPQHF
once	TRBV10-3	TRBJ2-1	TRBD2	TGTGCCATCAGTGAGTCAAACCTAGCGGGGGAGCAGTTCTTC	CAISESNLAGEQFF
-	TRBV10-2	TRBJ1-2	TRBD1	TGCGCCAGCAGTGGGGGGACAGGGGATTGGGGCTACACCTTC	CASSGGTGDWGYTF
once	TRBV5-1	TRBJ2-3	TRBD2	TGCGCCAGCAGCACTACCGGGACTAGTCCTAGTGATACGCAGTATTTT	CASSTTGTSPSDTQYF
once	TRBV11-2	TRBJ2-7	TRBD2	TGTGCCAGCAGCTACCTTCCGCCGGGACTAGCGGACTCCTACGAGCAGTACTTC	CASSYLPPGLADSYEQYF
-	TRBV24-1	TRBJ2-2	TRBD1	TGTGCCACCAGTGGAAGGGACAGGGGACAACATACCCCCGGGGAGCTGTTTTTT	CATSGRDRGQHTPGELFF
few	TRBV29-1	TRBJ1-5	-	TGCAGCGCGGGGTGGGCCCAAGGGCCCCAGCATTTT	CSAGWAQGPQHF
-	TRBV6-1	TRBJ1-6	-	TGTGCCAGCAGTGAATATGCCTCCAGGGGATTCTATAATTCACCCCTCCACTTT	CASSEYASRGFYNSPLHF
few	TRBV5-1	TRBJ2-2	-	TGCGCCAGCAGCTTGAGGACCCCATCGAACACCGGGGAGCTGTTTTTT	CASSLRTPSNTGELFF
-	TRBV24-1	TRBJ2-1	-	TGTGCCACCAGTGAACCCCTTGGTGGGGGCGGCTACAATGAGCAGTTCTTC	CATSEPLGGGGYNEQFF
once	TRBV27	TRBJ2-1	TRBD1	TGTGCCAGCAGTCCAGCATTGGGACAGCCCTCCTACAATGAGCAGTTCTTC	CASSPALGQPSYNEQFF
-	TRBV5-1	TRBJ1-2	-	TGCGCCAGCGGCCAGGACACCGGTCATGGCTACACCTTC	CASGQDTGHGYTF
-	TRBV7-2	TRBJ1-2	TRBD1	TGTGCCAGCAGCTCTCATACAGGGGGCGTTAACTATGGCTACACCTTC	CASSSHTGGVNYGYTF
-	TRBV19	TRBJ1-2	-	TGTGCCAGTAGTATTCGGAGACAGGACTATGGCTACACCTTC	CASSIRRQDYGYTF
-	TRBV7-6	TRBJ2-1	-	TGTGCCAGCAGCTTAGATAGGGCGGGTGGATACAATGAGCAGTTCTTC	CASSLDRAGGYNEQFF
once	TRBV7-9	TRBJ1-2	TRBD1	TGTGCCAGCAGCCTGGGGACAGGGGAAGGCTACACCTTC	CASSLGTGEGYTF
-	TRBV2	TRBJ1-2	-	TGTGCCAGCAGTGAAAACGGATATGGCTACACCTTC	CASSENGYGYTF
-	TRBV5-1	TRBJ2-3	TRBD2	TGCGCCAGCAGTGGGCGGGGGGGCCCAACAGATACGCAGTATTTT	CASSGRGGPTDTQYF
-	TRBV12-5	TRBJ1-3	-	TGTGCTAGTGGTTCAAGCCTGGACGGAGGAAACACCATATATTTT	CASGSSLDGGNTIYF
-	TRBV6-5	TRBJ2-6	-	TGTGCCAGCAGTTACAGGGCTGGGGCCAACGTCCTGACTTTC	CASSYRAGANVLTF
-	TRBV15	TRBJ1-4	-	TGTGCCACCAGCAGAGATACGTCGGTAGGGGAAAAACTGTTTTTT	CATSRDTSVGEKLFF
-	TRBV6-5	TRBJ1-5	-	TGTGCCAGCAGGGGCGATCTTGGCAATCAGCCCCAGCATTTT	CASRGDLGNQPQHF
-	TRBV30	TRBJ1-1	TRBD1	TGTGCCTGGGACAGGGGAGGGAACACTGAAGCTTTCTTT	CAWDRGGNTEAFF
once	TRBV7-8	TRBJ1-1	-	TGTGCCAGCAGCTTGGAGGGAGTGAACACTGAAGCTTTCTTT	CASSLEGVNTEAFF
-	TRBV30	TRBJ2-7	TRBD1	TGTGCCTGGAGTATCGGGGACAGATTAAGGCAGTACTTC	CAWSIGDRLRQYF
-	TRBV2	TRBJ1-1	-	TGTGCCAGCAGTGAAGGGAGGGGAGCTTTCTTT	CASSEGRGAFF
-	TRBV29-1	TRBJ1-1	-	TGCAGCGTTGAAGGCAGGGGCGGTGAAGCTTTCTTT	CSVEGRGGEAFF
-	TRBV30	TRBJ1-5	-	TGTGCCTGGAGTGTAGCGGCAGTGGGCAATCAGCCCCAGCATTTT	CAWSVAAVGNQPQHF
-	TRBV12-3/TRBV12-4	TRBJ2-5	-	TGTGCCAGCAGTTTTGAGGGGCTCAAGACCCAGTACTTC	CASSFEGLKTQYF
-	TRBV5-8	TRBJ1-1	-	TGTGCCAGCGCGGGGGCCAAGCGGAGCACTGAAGCTTTCTTT	CASAGAKRSTEAFF
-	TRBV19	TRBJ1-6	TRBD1	TGTGCCAGTAGATTACAGGGGAATTCACCCCTCCACTTT	CASRLQGNSPLHF
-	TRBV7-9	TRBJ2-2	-	TGTGCCTCAATCCAGGGGGGCACCGGGGAGCTGTTTTTT	CASIQGGTGELFF
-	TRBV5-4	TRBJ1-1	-	TGTGCCAGCAGCCCTGGGAGGATAGGGTTTACTGAAGCTTTCTTT	CASSPGRIGFTEAFF
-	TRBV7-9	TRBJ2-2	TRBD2	TGTGCCAGCAGCCCACTAGCGGGAGAGAACACCGGGGAGCTGTTTTTT	CASSPLAGENTGELFF
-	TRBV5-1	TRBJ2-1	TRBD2	TGCGCCAGCAGCTTGGCGAGCGGGAGGGCCTTGGGGGAGCAGTTCTTC	CASSLASGRALGEQFF
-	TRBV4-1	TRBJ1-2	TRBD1	TGCGCCAGCAGCCAAGCACCGGGACAGGGGGATTTAAACTATGGCTACACCTTC	CASSQAPGQGDLNYGYTF
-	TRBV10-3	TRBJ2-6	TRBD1	TGTGCCACCGCAGCAACAGGGGCTGGGGCCAACGTCCTGACTTTC	CATAATGAGANVLTF
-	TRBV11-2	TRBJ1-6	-	TGTGCCAGCAAAGGGTTGAATTCACCCCTCCACTTT	CASKGLNSPLHF
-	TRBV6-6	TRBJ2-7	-	TGTGCCAGCAGCGCTAGTTTCTACGAGCAGTACTTC	CASSASFYEQYF
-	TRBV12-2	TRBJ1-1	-	TGTGCAAGTCGCTTAGCTCGCGGGCACGTGAACACTGAAGCTTTCTTT	CASRLARGHVNTEAFF
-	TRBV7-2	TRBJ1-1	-	TGTGCCAGCAGTTCCACAGGGATTTTTGAAGCTTTCTTT	CASSSTGIFEAFF
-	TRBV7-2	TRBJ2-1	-	TGTGCCAGCAGCGTAAGACCATTAAATGGGGCCAATGAGCAGTTCTTC	CASSVRPLNGANEQFF
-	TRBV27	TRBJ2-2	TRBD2	TGTGCCAGCAGACGGGGGGTAAGCACCGGGGAGCTGTTTTTT	CASRRGVSTGELFF
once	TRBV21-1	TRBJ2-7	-	TGTGCCAGCAGGGGCCTCTACGAGCAGTACTTC	CASRGLYEQYF
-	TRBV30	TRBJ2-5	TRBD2	TGTGCCTGGAGGGCGGGGGGCGAGACCCAGTACTTC	CAWRAGGETQYF
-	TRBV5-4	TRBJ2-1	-	TGTGCCAGCAGATGGGACCACTCCTACAATGAGCAGTTCTTC	CASRWDHSYNEQFF
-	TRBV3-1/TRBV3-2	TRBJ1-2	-	TGTGCCAGCACGCGCCAGGGCGGGGATAGCGGCTACACCTTC	CASTRQGGDSGYTF
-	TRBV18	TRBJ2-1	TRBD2	TGTGCCAGCTCACCTGGAGCGGGGGGTTACAATGAGCAGTTCTTC	CASSPGAGGYNEQFF
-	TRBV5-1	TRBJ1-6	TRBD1	TGCGCCAGCAGCCCAGACAGGGAAAATAATTCACCCCTCCACTTT	CASSPDRENNSPLHF
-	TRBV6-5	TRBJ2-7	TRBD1	TGTGCCAGCGGCCGGGACAGGTCCTACGAGCAGTACTTC	CASGRDRSYEQYF
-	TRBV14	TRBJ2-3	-	TGTGCCAGCAGCCCACAGCTTGCGGCAGATACGCAGTATTTT	CASSPQLAADTQYF
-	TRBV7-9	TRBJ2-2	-	TGTGCCAGCAGCTCTCTCAGGGGCAGCGCCGGGGAGCTGTTTTTT	CASSSLRGSAGELFF
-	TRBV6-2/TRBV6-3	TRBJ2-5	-	TGTGCCAGCAGTTCCCACCCAAGGGCCCAGTACTTC	CASSSHPRAQYF
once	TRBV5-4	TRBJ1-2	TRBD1	TGTGCCAGCAGTTCGGACAGGACCTATGGCTACACCTTC	CASSSDRTYGYTF